The present TCR beta chain was sequenced within a study of cytomegalovirus exposure and HLA in healthy donors. Study findings and constraints: Further analysis was carried out later, and it showed several of the most significant clusters appearing linked to common viral pathogens.

Germline values: CDR1 MDHEN, CDR2 SYDVKM. This CDR3 is built from 21 residues. Deletions cut 6 bases from V and 0 bases from J, with 30 bases between. PCR primers comprised 60 Vbeta and 13 Jbeta primers. Clones were sequenced by immunoSEQ multiplex PCR, and TCRdb holds only the in-frame ones, with some missing. Seen here are roughly 150,000 clones, around 68% observed once, and the top ten hold 8.5% to 12%. Worth noting for this clone: Antigen unknown.

J is TRBJ2-1 and V is TRBV28; tentative D call: TRBD1 (5 bases). This TCR was recovered from a man aged 30 to 45 in good health and CMV-seropositive. Source material: PBMCs. The CDR3 DNA is TGTGCCAGCAGACCAGTCCCCCAGGGCGACTCCGTAAGGAGCTCCTACAATGAGCAGTTCTTC. It yields the protein CASRPVPQGDSVRSSYNEQFF.